This T cell receptor beta chain was obtained from a study of regulatory T cells in long-lasting Graves disease (dated by TCRdb to the early 2020s). Regarding the research as a whole: Antithyroid drugs had been taken for less than 3 months by newly diagnosed Graves' disease patients. The study was registered as a clinical trial and conducted in China. TCR sequencing covered some 13 persistent and around 20 newly diagnosed Graves' disease patients, 33 samples in total. This study used TCR sequencing and RNA sequencing of peripheral blood to compare persistent Graves' disease patients against newly diagnosed Graves' disease patients.

The sample's time point label is to be understood as: newly diagnosed GD, antithyroid drugs for less than 3 months. For both TCR sequencing and RNA sequencing, RNA was extracted from PBMCs in TRIzol. The diagnosis of Graves' disease was made according to American Thyroid Association guidelines. Recruitment of patients was carried out at an endocrinology department in Xi'an, China. Each patient gave roughly 10 milliliters of peripheral blood, collected in an EDTA anticoagulant tube. Ficoll Paque Plus density gradient separation was used to isolate PBMCs, and no additional T cell sorting was done. An Agilent 2100 Bioanalyzer and agarose gel were used to assess RNA quality, and a NanoDrop 2000 was used to measure RNA concentration. Overall results and qualifications from the work: Persistent patients shared more public clonotypes among themselves (around 3,000) than newly diagnosed patients did (about 1,000). The small sample size was acknowledged by the authors as a limitation that may reduce accuracy. Compared with newly diagnosed patients, patients with persistent Graves' disease had lower TCR Shannon entropy and fewer highly expanded clones, which suggests clonal expansion. Sequencing and analysis were restricted to the TCR beta chain. The study examined only peripheral blood because the primary lesion, thyroid tissue, could not be accessed.

Libraries were made using multiplex PCR. Sequenced using an Illumina HiSeq 4000. TCR beta libraries were built with iRepertoire HTBI primers and Arm-PCR amplification of CDR3 regions. Before sequencing, the PCR products underwent gel purification. The source study handled its data this way. Across samples, roughly 60 TRBV and 13 to 15 TRBJ segments were identified and used for gene usage analysis of CDR3 amino acid clonotypes. COPE and FqMerger were used to merge filtered high-quality paired reads into contigs. BLAST was used to align contigs to IMGT TRBV, TRBD and TRBJ reference genes, with CDR3 defined following IMGT. Highly expanded clones were defined as clonotypes with a frequency above 0.1%. Shannon entropy served as the measure of repertoire diversity, while the Gini coefficient captured V-J evenness. A clonotype was considered public if more than one individual shared it. The public reads were reprocessed in TCRdb via fastp at Q25 and MiXCR, keeping in-frame beta chains. Rows merge per CDR3 protein into single entries with the most common DNA and genes. The authors' filters were not applied to this entry. This sample comprises approximately 350,000 distinct CDR3 sequences, roughly 17% of them detected only once. The ten largest clones take up around 20% of the sample.

This clonotype was seen at least ten times. It lacks a known antigen. The record has no base qualities; no much larger clone is one base away. The same sample was also studied in work on T cells in Graves' hyperthyroidism and ophthalmopathy. The second study's paper adds: Graves' hyperthyroidism was defined as stable when no progression to ophthalmopathy occurred over 18 months of follow-up. Hyperthyroidism patients were aged 18 to 65 years and newly diagnosed, with disease duration of less than 2 months. The study excluded patients with uncontrolled infections, other autoimmune diseases, pregnancy or lactation. Diagnoses were established on the basis of clinical symptoms, serum thyroxine and TRAb, thyroid ultrasound, and orbital computed tomography. The TCR CDR3 was subjected to a first round of RT-PCR using the HTBI primer set and the Qiagen OneStep RT-PCR kit. Most expanded thyroid clonotypes (frequency above 0.001) were also detected in blood, a finding suggesting that blood repertoires may reflect thyroid immune responses. A 13 V-J signature model separated ophthalmopathy from stable hyperthyroidism, with just over 85% sensitivity and about 81% specificity in cross-validation and 80%/75% in testing. In validation, the model predicted progression to ophthalmopathy a median of about 6.5 months before onset, with about 64% sensitivity and 72.22% specificity. TCR V-J signatures able to tell the groups apart were searched for in a discovery cohort of 95 to 100 patients, of whom more than 40 had Graves' ophthalmopathy and about 55 had stable Graves' hyperthyroidism. An independent validation cohort of 18 to 20 hyperthyroidism patients and roughly 16 patients who later progressed to ophthalmopathy tested prospective prediction of ophthalmopathy. The 100 discovery patients were divided at random into training and test sets in a 7:3 ratio. In addition, the study compared T-cell repertoires in thyroid tissue and in blood from five or six Graves' hyperthyroidism patients. After blood sampling, hyperthyroidism patients were treated with methimazole at a starting dose of 30 mg daily, and ophthalmopathy patients were treated with high-dose intravenous methylprednisolone. Libraries were constructed in a second round of multiplex PCR, after which size selection and purification were performed. Sequencing of the libraries was done on an Illumina HiSeq2000 using paired-end 100 bp reads. SOAPnuke was used to process the raw data, removing reads that contained adapters or uncalled bases, had a mean Phred below 15, or lacked an exact match to the constant primer or identifier. High-quality paired reads were merged using COPE v1.2.5, and each unique nucleotide sequence was defined as a clonotype. MiTCR v1.1 was used to align clonotypes to the IMGT TRBV, TRBD and TRBJ reference segments. The analysis was restricted to V-J combinations with a frequency above 0.0001, which together covered 99.2% of the repertoires. A TCS score was defined as the ratio between F50 (clonal expansion) and ExV (chaos), using BLOSUM62-based TCRdist between CDR3 peptides within each V-J. Welch's t-statistics and random forest reduced around 520 V-J features to some 14, which were used in a naive Bayes classifier (R e1071). Sample size was not statistically predetermined, and investigators were not blinded to group allocation. The paper describes TCR Vbeta CDR3 sequencing of some 130 peripheral blood samples, made up of 43 ophthalmopathy patients, some 76 hyperthyroidism patients and around 17 progressor patients.

The specimen comprised peripheral blood mononuclear cells (PBMCs), sampled at new diagnosis, from a patient treated with antithyroid drugs. The receptor comes from a woman under 30 with Graves disease. Donor details come from another sample of the same person, matched by shared clones.

The CDR3 protein sequence reads: CASSLIPTRGLARDPDTQYF. The DNA sequence follows: TGTGCCAGCAGCCTCATTCCGACCAGGGGTCTGGCAAGAGACCCAGATACGCAGTATTTT. Recombination linked TRBV11-2 to TRBJ2-3, with TRBD1 tentatively as D gene (6 bases match). The cysteine opens and the phenylalanine closes a CDR3 of 20 amino acids. CDR3 DNA only is kept here, 60 bases in frame from base 1. V loses 5 bases, J loses 4 bases, and the germline ends lie 31 bases apart. From a lookup of the germline V gene, CDR1 and CDR2 are SGHAT and FQNNGV.